Following are 28 T cell receptor beta chains from one sample sequenced in a study of T cell clonotyping in hematopoietic cell transplantation. Libraries were prepared by immunoSEQ multiplex PCR; TCRdb keeps only in-frame clonotypes and omits some of them. The sample lists 7,500 to 8,500 clones, 60% to 80% occurring once. Sequenced material: peripheral blood mononuclear cells, taken 100 days after allogeneic stem cell transplant. These receptors came from a male patient between 60 and 69 years old who had an allogeneic stem cell transplant from an unrelated donor, so the T cells may come from the graft donor. Some clones in this sample may be carry-over from other donors' samples.

This clone was seen a few times. The gene calls are TRBV29-1 and TRBJ1-2; D may be TRBD1 (5 bases). The germline gives CDR1 SQVTM, CDR2 ANQGSEA. V gave up 6 bases and J gave up 6 bases, with 20 bases separating them. The CDR3 totals 14 residues. The CDR3 sequence is CSVEFREGIHGYTF. CDR3 sequence (DNA): TGCAGCGTCGAATTCAGGGAGGGGATACATGGCTACACCTTC.

V and J are TRBV20-1 and TRBJ1-2; 8 positions agree with TRBD1. CDR1 and CDR2 from the germline V gene are DFQATT and SNEGSKA (reference sequence). This CDR3 is 11 amino acids long. The CDR3 DNA reads as TGCAACGCAGGGGGCGCAGGGGGCTACACCTTC. This encodes CNAGGAGGYTF.

CDR3 residues: CASSADWVRGEQYF. CDR3 nucleotide sequence: TGTGCCAGCAGCGCGGACTGGGTCCGGGGGGAGCAGTACTTC. The rearrangement joins TRBV7-2 to TRBJ2-7; possible D gene TRBD2, 6 bases. Germline assignment: CDR1 SGHTA and CDR2 FQGNSA. The V and J ends lost 5 bases and 7 bases respectively, with 18 bases between them. This CDR3 is 14 amino acids long.

V gene TRBV5-1 combines with J gene TRBJ1-1; the match to TRBD1 covers 11 bases. This CDR3 has 13 residues. With 6 bases clipped from V and 6 bases from J, the junction kept 4 bases outside the gene matches. Germline V gives CDR1 SGHRS, CDR2 YFSETQ. The CDR3 region has the DNA TGCGCCAGCATCGGGACAGGGGGATCTGAAGCTTTCTTT. Translated: CASIGTGGSEAFF.

This clone was detected a few times. V usage is TRBV2 and J usage is TRBJ2-7; TRBD2 is a possible D gene (6 bases). From germline, CDR1 is SNHLY and CDR2 FYNNEI. The length of the CDR3 is 14 residues. The V and J ends lost 6 bases and 1 base respectively, with 13 bases between them. CDR3 DNA: TGTGCCAGCAGGGGTGGGACTCAATCCTACGAGCAGTACTTC. Its protein is CASRGGTQSYEQYF.

The CDR3 DNA reads as TGCGCCAGCAGCTTCGGGGGGGATGGCTACACCTTC. It translates to CASSFGGDGYTF. The J gene is TRBJ1-2, the V gene TRBV5-1, with D possibly matching TRBD1 (5 bases). Deletions cut 2 bases from V and 6 bases from J, with 8 bases between. The germline V gene has CDR1 SGHRS and CDR2 YFSETQ. This CDR3 contains 12 residues.

This clone has a single count. The V and J genes are TRBV7-2 and TRBJ2-7; maybe TRBD2 (6 bases). Germline V lookup: CDR1 SGHTA, CDR2 FQGNSA. The CDR3 sequence is 14 residues long. The V end was cut by 4 bases, the J end by 0 bases, with 10 bases between. The CDR3 DNA follows: TGTGCCAGCAGCTGGAGTAGCGGCTCCTACGAGCAGTACTTC. It yields the protein CASSWSSGSYEQYF.

The J gene is TRBJ1-2, the V gene TRBV5-8; 9 nucleotides agree with TRBD1. Looked up from germline, CDR1 is SGHTS and CDR2 is YDEGEE. This CDR3 has 17 residues. V lost 1 base, J lost 6 bases, and 13 bases stayed unmatched. CDR3: CASSLPEWDREDHGYTF. Here the CDR3 DNA reads TGTGCCAGCAGCTTGCCCGAATGGGACAGGGAAGACCATGGCTACACCTTC.

This clone ranks as medium-sized. J is TRBJ2-1 and V is TRBV9, with D perhaps TRBD1 (6 bases). Trimming took off 4 bases at V and 2 bases at J, with 13 bases between the two ends. This CDR3 has 15 amino acids. Germline lookup yields CDR1 SGDLS and CDR2 YYNGEE. CDR3 loop: CASSFQGQTYNEQFF. The CDR3 DNA sequence: TGTGCCAGCAGCTTTCAGGGGCAAACCTACAATGAGCAGTTCTTC.

By sample fraction, this clone is medium-sized (0.01 to 0.1%). The chain combines TRBV14 with TRBJ1-1; D not certain. Trimming pared 0 bases from V and 2 bases from J, leaving 16 bases between. Per germline, CDR1 SGHDN and CDR2 FVKESK. The CDR3 extends over 17 amino acids. The CDR3 protein is CASSQDELADANTEAFF. The CDR3 DNA reads TGTGCCAGCAGCCAAGATGAATTGGCTGATGCTAACACTGAAGCTTTCTTT.

The rearrangement links TRBV6-5 to TRBJ1-2; D is uncertain. Trimming removed 0 bases from V and 5 bases from J, with 10 bases in between. The CDR3 runs to 14 residues. From germline, CDR1 is MNHEY and CDR2 SVGAGI. The CDR3 region is CASSYSSSGYGYTF. The CDR3 DNA follows: TGTGCCAGCAGTTACTCCTCCAGCGGTTATGGCTACACCTTC.

This clone was seen only a few times. The rearrangement links TRBV11-3 to TRBJ2-2; 8 bases align to TRBD1. Per germline, CDR1 SGHNT and CDR2 YENEEA. The V gene end was trimmed by 5 bases and the J gene end by 5 bases; junction bases not matched to a gene: 13. The CDR3 is made up of 17 amino acids. Here the CDR3 DNA reads TGTGCCAGCAGCATAGGGGGACAGGCCACGACTACCGGGGAGCTGTTTTTT. It codes for CASSIGGQATTTGELFF.

The V gene is TRBV19, the J gene TRBJ2-5; 8 bases agree with TRBD2. The CDR3 length is 13 residues. Per germline, CDR1 LNHDA and CDR2 SQIVND (reference sequence). Trimming cost V 8 bases and J 4 bases; bases outside gene matches: 6. Written as DNA, the CDR3 is TGTGCCAGTGGAGCGGGGGCGGGAGAGACCCAGTACTTC. Translation gives CASGAGAGETQYF.

Here the CDR3 reads CASSYHWTDNSPLHF. The CDR3 region has the DNA TGTGCCAGCAGTTACCACTGGACAGACAATTCACCCCTCCACTTT. This sequence joins TRBV6-5 and TRBJ1-6; D perhaps matches TRBD1 (6 bases). Trimming removed 2 bases at V and 7 bases at J, with 12 bases between. Germline V lookup: CDR1 MNHEY, CDR2 SVGAGI. The CDR3 is made up of 15 amino acids.

The chain employs TRBV6-5 and TRBJ2-5; 10 bases match TRBD2. The CDR3 totals 15 residues. CDR1 MNHEY and CDR2 SVGAGI come from the germline V gene. With V trimmed by 4 bases and J by 4 bases, 6 bases remained unmatched. The DNA for the CDR3 is TGTGCCAGCAGTTTTGTAGCGGGAGGTACAGAGACCCAGTACTTC. Its translation is CASSFVAGGTETQYF.

This rearrangement joins TRBV21-1 to TRBJ2-5; TRBD1, the table's D call, was not compared with the DNA. TRBV21-1 is flagged as a pseudogene. The length of the CDR3 is 15 residues. The CDR3: CASSRTRGLEETQYF. The CDR3 DNA sequence: TGTGCCAGCAGCCGCACCAGGGGGCTGGAAGAGACCCAGTACTTC.

The chain joins TRBV5-8 to TRBJ2-7; no firm D call. The V gene's germline CDR1 is SGHTS and CDR2 YDEGEE. V was pared by 1 base and J by 1 base, with 12 bases between. The CDR3 contains 15 residues. The CDR3 region has the DNA TGTGCCAGCAGCTTGAACGAAGGTACTTCCTACGAGCAGTACTTC. Protein product: CASSLNEGTSYEQYF.

The rearrangement links TRBV2 to TRBJ1-6; D might be TRBD1 (5 bases). The CDR3 contains 15 residues. CDR1 is SNHLY and CDR2 is FYNNEI in the germline V gene. The ends were cut back, 2 bases at V and 7 bases at J, with 12 bases in the middle. In nucleotides, the CDR3 is TGTGCCAGCAGTGAAACTGTAGAGGGGAATTCACCCCTCCACTTT. Translated: CASSETVEGNSPLHF.

J is TRBJ2-1 and V is TRBV10-3; 9 positions match TRBD1. V was pared by 5 bases and J by 5 bases, with 7 bases of the junction left unmatched. The CDR3 covers 15 residues. Germline V lookup: CDR1 ENHRY, CDR2 SYGVKD. The CDR3 DNA is TGTGCCATCAGTCTTCCCGGGACAGGGCACAATGAGCAGTTCTTC. Translation: CAISLPGTGHNEQFF.

The V call is TRBV6-1, the J call TRBJ2-6; no clear D gene. In germline, CDR1 is MNHNS, CDR2 SASEGT. V lost 7 bases to trimming and J lost 4 bases, with 8 bases between them. The CDR3 runs 13 residues. CDR3 nucleotides: TGTGCCAGCATGCGCGAGGGGGCCAACGTCCTGACTTTC. Its translation is CASMREGANVLTF.

The chain is built from TRBV7-6 and TRBJ1-1; TRBD1 is a possible D gene (5 bases). This CDR3 spans 13 amino acids. CDR1 and CDR2 (germline): SGHVS, FNYEAQ. With 1 base removed from V and 8 bases from J, the gap between germline ends came to 11 bases. The CDR3 sequence is CASSLVSGTEAFF. In DNA form, the CDR3 reads TGTGCCAGCAGCTTAGTTTCAGGGACCGAAGCTTTCTTT.

V usage is TRBV2 and J usage is TRBJ2-3; D is ambiguous. V dropped 0 bases and J dropped 10 bases, with 5 bases sitting between them. The CDR3 runs to 11 residues. Germline CDR1 reads SNHLY; CDR2 reads FYNNEI. The CDR3 DNA is TGTGCCAGCAGTGAAGCAAGGGCGCAGTATTTT. Residues: CASSEARAQYF. Full variable domain (remainder filled in from reference TRBV2 and TRBJ2-3): EPEVTQTPSHQVTQMGQEVILRCVPISNHLYFYWYRQILGQKVEFLVSFYNNEISEKSEIFDDQFSVERPDGSNFTLKIRSTKLEDSAMYFCASSEARAQYFGPGTRLTVL.

This clone was observed a single time. The rearrangement links TRBV5-1 to TRBJ2-7; D perhaps matches TRBD1 (5 bases). Germline CDR1 is SGHRS and CDR2 is YFSETQ. This CDR3 is 14 amino acids long. V was trimmed by 4 bases and J by 0 bases, leaving 11 bases between them. The CDR3 nucleotides are TGCGCCAGCAGCACGGACATTCTCTCCTACGAGCAGTACTTC. Translated: CASSTDILSYEQYF.

V usage is TRBV7-2 and J usage is TRBJ2-3; D is possibly TRBD2 (6 bases). This CDR3 comprises 18 residues. The V gene's germline CDR1 is SGHTA and CDR2 FQGNSA. V was cut by 4 bases and J by 2 bases, with 22 bases left in between. CDR3 DNA sequence: TGTGCCAGCAGCTCCCGAGGGAGCGGGCCCATTTACACAGATACGCAGTATTTT. Translation: CASSSRGSGPIYTDTQYF.

J is TRBJ1-3 and V is TRBV28, with no clear D. CDR3 size: 13 residues. V lost 4 bases, J lost 1 base, and 5 bases lay in between. Per germline, CDR1 MDHEN and CDR2 SYDVKM. CDR3 residues: CASSSSSGNTIYF. The CDR3 bases are TGTGCCAGCAGTTCGAGTTCTGGAAACACCATATATTTT.

Turning to this clone: Its ends do not fully match the called genes, so a read error is possible. The chain joins TRBV7-7 to TRBJ2-7; D unclear. Germline V CDR1 and CDR2: SSHAT, FNYEAQ (reference sequence). The CDR3 loop spans 13 amino acids. CDR3: CASSLEIGYEQYF. The CDR3 DNA reads TGTGCTAGCAGCTTAGAAATTGGGTACGAGCAGTACTTC.

CDR3 sequence: CASSLRTSHEQYF. CDR3 DNA sequence: TGTGCCAGCAGCTTGAGGACTAGTCACGAGCAGTACTTC. The chain combines TRBV11-3 with TRBJ2-7; TRBD2 agrees at 7 bases. Germline values: CDR1 SGHNT, CDR2 YENEEA. The CDR3 totals 13 residues. Trimming cost V 3 bases and J 5 bases; bases outside gene matches: 4.

The J gene is TRBJ2-6, the V gene TRBV27, with D unclear. CDR3 size: 19 residues. Trimming left V 2 bases short and J 0 bases short, with 17 bases between. Germline CDR1 and CDR2: MNHEY and SMNVEV (reference sequence). CDR3 in amino acids: CASSLRIKSVFSGANVLTF. In nucleotides, the CDR3 is TGTGCCAGCAGTTTAAGAATTAAATCAGTCTTCTCTGGGGCCAACGTCCTGACTTTC.